One sample yielded the 4 T cell receptor beta chains listed below, sequenced in a study of CD8 T cells in ankylosing spondylitis. Via MiXCR, TCRdb re-called the 5' RACE reads, giving one row per CDR3 protein. There are tens of thousands of distinct CDR3 sequences in the sample; approximately 5% occur only once, and 2.2% lies in the top ten. Specimen: blood, either unsorted or a sorted T cell fraction (not recorded which). The receptors were sampled from a male donor with ankylosing spondylitis or in good health (not recorded which).

The table lists this clonotype with many counts. The J gene is TRBJ2-2, the V gene TRBV5-1; a weak D match, TRBD2 (5 bases). Germline lookup yields CDR1 SGHRS and CDR2 YFSETQ. Trimming cost V 2 bases and J 3 bases, with 11 bases left between them. The length of the CDR3 is 15 residues. The DNA of the CDR3 is TGCGCCAGCAGCTTTGGAGCGGCCGACACCGGGGAGCTGTTTTTT. This gives the protein CASSFGAADTGELFF.

This clonotype was counted at least ten times. The J gene is TRBJ1-5, the V gene TRBV20-1; D remains ambiguous. CDR1 and CDR2 (germline): DFQATT, SNEGSKA (reference sequence). The V and J ends lost 3 bases and 2 bases respectively, with 11 bases between them. The CDR3 sequence is 14 residues long. This CDR3 reads CSASPAEGNQPQHF. The CDR3 DNA sequence: TGCAGTGCTAGCCCAGCCGAAGGCAATCAGCCCCAGCATTTT.

This clonotype was seen repeatedly, ten times or more. The chain's CDR3 is CASRTTGQSSGNTIYF. In nucleotides, the CDR3 is TGTGCCAGCAGAACCACGGGCCAAAGCTCTGGAAACACCATATATTTT. The chain carries TRBV28 and TRBJ1-3; D unclear. Trimming took 6 bases from V and 0 from J, leaving 15 bases between them. This CDR3 is 16 amino acids long. From germline, CDR1 is MDHEN and CDR2 SYDVKM.

In its sample, this clonotype was seen many times. The chain has TRBV5-1 and TRBJ2-7, with a tentative D call TRBD2 (5 bases). The germline V gene has CDR1 SGHRS and CDR2 YFSETQ. This CDR3 has 13 amino acids. Trimming removed 6 bases from V and 6 bases from J, with 16 bases in between. The CDR3 DNA is TGCGCCAGCAAGAGAGAGGAGGTCGGCGAGCAGTACTTC. This codes for CASKREEVGEQYF.